The rows below give T cell receptor beta chains drawn from one sample of a study of CD8+ T cells in alopecia areata. Libraries were prepared by immunoSEQ multiplex PCR; TCRdb keeps only in-frame clonotypes and omits some of them. The sample has more than 150,000 clones, 45% to 60% seen once. The sample here was CD8+ T cells sorted from blood, taken between weeks 51 and 54, from a patient treated with tofacitinib. The receptor set was obtained from a human donor with alopecia areata. CDR3s include the opening cysteine and the closing phenylalanine or tryptophan.

v_call	j_call	cdr3_aa
TRBV2	TRBJ2-7	CASNSWGQGSYEQYF
TRBV5-5	TRBJ2-1	CASSSGRINEQFF
TRBV19	TRBJ2-1	CASSWDRDNEQFF
TRBV4-1	TRBJ1-6	CASSRTGGNSPLHF
TRBV21-1	TRBJ2-7	CASSLEAGEGSYEQYF
TRBV27	TRBJ2-1	CASSLLGARRGNEQFF
TRBV2	TRBJ2-3	CASSPLLRGQYF
TRBV18	TRBJ2-5	CASSPGTNYQETQYF
TRBV5-4	TRBJ2-4	CASRTGGSKNIQYF
TRBV5-1	TRBJ2-5	CASSLGDRGTSQYF
TRBV7-9	TRBJ1-2	CASSFLEGYYGYTF
TRBV7-3	TRBJ1-1	CASSFLRRGTEAFF
TRBV9	TRBJ2-3	CASSAVESSTDTQYF
TRBV14	TRBJ2-7	CASSHWRDGVGYEQYF
TRBV7-2	TRBJ2-2	CASSPLTSGFTGELFF
TRBV30	TRBJ1-4	CAWSIGGRGGEKLFF
TRBV5-1	TRBJ2-1	CASSSSRTYNEQFF
TRBV6-5	TRBJ1-1	CASTTTGATEAFF
TRBV11-3	TRBJ2-1	CASSLGGRERTNNEQFF
TRBV7-9	TRBJ2-7	CASSLTSGGLYEQYF
TRBV30	TRBJ1-4	CAWTPGDEKLFF
TRBV30	TRBJ2-5	CAWTPPQGETQYF
TRBV5-1	TRBJ2-7	CASSFDGGTYEQYF
TRBV5-1	TRBJ1-5	CASSLEGLQPQHF
TRBV13	TRBJ2-1	CASSLGGWGSYNEQFF
TRBV7-9	TRBJ1-2	CASSSSTGRGYGYTF
TRBV11-2	TRBJ1-1	CASSLDWEAGTEAFF
TRBV4-2	TRBJ2-2	CASSQEGRTGELFF
TRBV27	TRBJ1-4	CASSYRDRNEKLFF
TRBV11-2	TRBJ2-5	CASSFDRQETQYF
TRBV19	TRBJ2-7	CASSVPGASYEQYF
TRBV27	TRBJ2-6	CASTGLGANVLTF
TRBV4-3	TRBJ2-1	CASSQDSGGAYNEQFF
TRBV30	TRBJ2-2	CAWRDTPNTGELFF
TRBV25-1	TRBJ1-3	CASSESKGAGNTIYF
TRBV2	TRBJ1-4	CASSAGRGNEKLFF
TRBV27	TRBJ1-5	CASRSVGGSNQPQHF
TRBV6-6	TRBJ2-7	CASILGGGSYEQYF
TRBV30	TRBJ2-3	CAWSVSLAGPDTQYF
TRBV14	TRBJ2-3	CASSQALTDTQYF
TRBV5-1	TRBJ1-5	CASSLRGPQPQHF
TRBV6-5	TRBJ2-3	CASSYSEGVTQYF
TRBV7-2	TRBJ1-1	CASSLQGYTEAFF
TRBV11-2	TRBJ2-7	CASSFGGSYEQYF
TRBV30	TRBJ2-5	CACGGGQETQYF
TRBV29-1	TRBJ2-2	CSVVKGGELFF
TRBV13	TRBJ2-7	CASSFRESSYEQYF
TRBV5-6	TRBJ2-7	CASSRGRGEQYF
TRBV7-9	TRBJ2-1	CASSPWPYNEQFF
TRBV29-1	TRBJ2-1	CSVEDLQGQGQFF
TRBV4-3	TRBJ1-6	CASSQDWGSQSPLHF
TRBV30	TRBJ2-1	CAWTLLAGGESSYNEQFF